This entry concerns a single T cell receptor (beta chain). CDR3 length: 14 residues. Measured with immunoSEQ multiplex PCR; TCRdb has only the in-frame clones, and not every one. The data contain over 150,000 clones, roughly 87% of them seen just once; the ten biggest clones take up over 7%. The data are from a study of blood T cell repertoires in COVID-19. In the study overall: Whether acute or convalescent, the COVID-19 samples came from the United States, Italy and Spain.

The rearrangement links TRBV23-1 to TRBJ1-1; weak D call: TRBD1 (6 bases). TRBV23-1 carries the ORF label, with uncertain function. This clonotype was obtained from a woman aged 45-65 years who had recovered from COVID-19. Sequenced sample: PBMCs or T cells enriched from blood (not recorded which). The CDR3 here is CGPRGGAMNTEAFF. CDR3 coding DNA: TGCGGCCCACGGGGGGGGGCGATGAACACTGAAGCTTTCTTT.